Given below is one T cell receptor (beta chain) in context. The target antigen is unknown. This specimen belongs to a study of cytomegalovirus exposure and HLA in healthy donors. Study-wide results and limits: Later on, an analysis found that several of the most significant clusters appeared to be linked to common viral pathogens, which included parvovirus B19. Further analysis, carried out later, found HLA-associated TCR beta chains more clonally expanded than equally common other chains. It was confirmed in vitro that a few of the CMV-associated chains were specific for CMV antigens.

13 Jbeta primers and 60 Vbeta primers were used for the PCR. TCRdb's copy holds only in-frame clones and misses some; the assay was immunoSEQ multiplex PCR. Counted here are about 140,000 clones, around 81% occurring once; the ten biggest clones make up 2.5% to 3.5%. The receptor was derived from a male donor in good health and CMV-seronegative. Sequenced input: PBMCs.

The CDR3: CASSQQTGDVAYGYTF. CDR3 DNA: TGCGCCAGCAGCCAACAAACAGGGGACGTTGCGTATGGCTACACCTTC. This chain links TRBV4-3 with TRBJ1-2; 7 bases map to TRBD1. Germline CDR1 LGHNA, CDR2 YSLEER. The CDR3 loop spans 16 amino acids. V lost 2 bases, J lost 5 bases, and 11 bases stayed unmatched.